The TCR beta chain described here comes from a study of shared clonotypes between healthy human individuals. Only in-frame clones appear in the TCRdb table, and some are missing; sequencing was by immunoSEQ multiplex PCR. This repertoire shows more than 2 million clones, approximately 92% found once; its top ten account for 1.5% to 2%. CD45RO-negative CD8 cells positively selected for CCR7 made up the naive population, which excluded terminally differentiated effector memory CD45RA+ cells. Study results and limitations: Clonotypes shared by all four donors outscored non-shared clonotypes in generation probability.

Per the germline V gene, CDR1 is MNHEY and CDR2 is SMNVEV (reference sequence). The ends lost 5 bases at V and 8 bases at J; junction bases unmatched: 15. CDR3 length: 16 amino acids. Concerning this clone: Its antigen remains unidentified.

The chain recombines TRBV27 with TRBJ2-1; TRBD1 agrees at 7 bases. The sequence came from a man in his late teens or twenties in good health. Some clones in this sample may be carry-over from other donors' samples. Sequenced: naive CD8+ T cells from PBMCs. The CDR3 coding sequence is TGTGCCAGCAGTGGGACAGCGGTCCTGTTAAAGGATGAGCAGTTCTTC. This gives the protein CASSGTAVLLKDEQFF.